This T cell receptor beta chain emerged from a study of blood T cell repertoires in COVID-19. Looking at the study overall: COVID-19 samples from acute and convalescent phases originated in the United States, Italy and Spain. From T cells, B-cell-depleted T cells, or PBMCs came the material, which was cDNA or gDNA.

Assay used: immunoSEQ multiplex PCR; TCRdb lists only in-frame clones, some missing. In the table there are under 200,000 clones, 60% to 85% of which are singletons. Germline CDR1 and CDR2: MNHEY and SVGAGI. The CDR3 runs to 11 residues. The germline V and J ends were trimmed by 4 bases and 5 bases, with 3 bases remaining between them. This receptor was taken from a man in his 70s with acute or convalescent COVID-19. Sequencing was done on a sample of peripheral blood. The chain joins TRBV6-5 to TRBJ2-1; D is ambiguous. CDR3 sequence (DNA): TGTGCCAGCAGTTCCAACAATGAGCAGTTCTTC. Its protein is CASSSNNEQFF.